What follows are 28 T cell receptor beta chains derived from one specimen sequenced in a study of shared clonotypes between healthy human individuals. Sequencing was performed with immunoSEQ multiplex PCR; in TCRdb, only in-frame clones are kept and a portion is missing. The sample has more than 1,200,000 clones; approximately 98.5% are singletons. The source material was naive CD4+ T cells sorted from blood. Specified subset: CD45RA+ positively selected. These receptors were obtained from a man aged 25-45 years in good health.

Points on this clone: The sample carries other DNA sequences with the same CDR3. The rearrangement uses TRBV18 and TRBJ1-1; the match to TRBD1 covers 8 bases. V was clipped by 3 bases and J by 4 bases; unmatched bases: 4. Per the germline V gene, CDR1 is KGHSH and CDR2 is LQKENI. The CDR3 runs 14 residues. CDR3 sequence reads: CASSPGTGGTEAFF. CDR3 DNA sequence: TGTGCCAGCTCACCGGGAACAGGGGGCACTGAAGCTTTCTTT.

J is TRBJ2-3 and V is TRBV28; D uncertain. The V gene lost 8 bases and the J gene lost 4 bases, with 13 bases spanning the gap. The CDR3 is 13 residues long. CDR1 MDHEN and CDR2 SYDVKM come from the germline V gene. CDR3 region: CASLPHWADTQYF. The CDR3 DNA sequence: TGTGCCAGCCTCCCTCACTGGGCAGATACGCAGTATTTT.

Regarding this clone: Distinct nucleotide sequences in the sample also encode this CDR3. The chain has TRBV28 and TRBJ2-5; unclear D gene. Germline CDR1 is MDHEN and CDR2 is SYDVKM. V was clipped by 4 bases and J by 4 bases, with 7 bases between them. The CDR3 is 12 amino acids. CDR3 DNA: TGTGCCAGCAGTTCAGGCGGAGAGACCCAGTACTTC. Residues: CASSSGGETQYF.

The genes are TRBV4-3 and TRBJ2-3; unclear D gene. The V gene's germline CDR1 is LGHNA and CDR2 YSLEER. CDR3 length: 14 amino acids. The ends were cut back, 0 bases at V and 5 bases at J, with 9 bases in the middle. CDR3 nucleotide sequence: TGCGCCAGCAGCCAAGATTCTAGTGGAGATACGCAGTATTTT. It codes for CASSQDSSGDTQYF.

In nucleotides, the CDR3 is TGTGCCAGCAGCTTTCTTAGGGCCACAGATACGCAGTATTTT. Its translation is CASSFLRATDTQYF. J is TRBJ2-3 and V is TRBV7-2; D is unclear. The CDR3 has 14 amino acids. Per germline, CDR1 SGHTA and CDR2 FQGNSA. V was trimmed by 3 bases and J by 2 bases, leaving 9 bases between them.

The rearrangement links TRBV10-2 to TRBJ1-5; possible D gene TRBD1, 5 bases. With 3 bases removed from V and 3 bases from J, the gap between germline ends came to 12 bases. This CDR3 region has 15 residues. Germline V lookup: CDR1 WSHSY, CDR2 SAAADI. CDR3 coding DNA: TGCGCCAGCAGTGAAGCGGGGGGTTACAATCAGCCCCAGCATTTT. As protein: CASSEAGGYNQPQHF.

The rearrangement uses TRBV5-1 and TRBJ2-1; D may be TRBD2 (7 bases). Germline CDR1 and CDR2: SGHRS and YFSETQ. V was clipped by 4 bases and J by 0 bases, with 14 bases between them. The CDR3 is 16 residues long. The CDR3 DNA reads TGCGCCAGCAGCCTGCGGGGGCTAAGCTCCTACAATGAGCAGTTCTTC. Amino acid sequence: CASSLRGLSSYNEQFF.

The V call is TRBV7-6, the J call TRBJ1-4; possible D gene TRBD1, 6 bases. The CDR3 loop spans 17 amino acids. The V gene's germline CDR1 is SGHVS and CDR2 FNYEAQ. With 2 bases removed from V and 11 bases from J, the gap between germline ends came to 24 bases. CDR3 sequence reads: CASSLFGTFGLSGKLFF. CDR3 sequence (DNA): TGTGCCAGCAGCTTATTCGGGACATTCGGCCTTTCAGGGAAACTGTTTTTT.

The genes are TRBV7-6 and TRBJ2-2; TRBD1 agrees at 9 bases. Germline CDR1 SGHVS, CDR2 FNYEAQ. The CDR3 spans 18 residues. The V segment lost 1 base and the J segment 4 bases; nucleotides outside the gene matches: 10. This chain's CDR3 is CASSLVVGQGFGTGELFF. The CDR3 region has the DNA TGTGCCAGCAGCTTAGTGGTGGGACAGGGTTTCGGCACCGGGGAGCTGTTTTTT.

The chain employs TRBV5-1 and TRBJ1-4; D not resolved. V lost 1 base and J 7 bases, leaving 11 bases between the germline ends. CDR1 is SGHRS, CDR2 YFSETQ, per germline. CDR3 size: 14 residues. The CDR3 sequence: CASSLSDPSEKLFF. In nucleotides, the CDR3 is TGCGCCAGCAGCTTGTCCGATCCGAGTGAAAAACTGTTTTTT.

The chain carries TRBV2 and TRBJ2-3; D may be TRBD1 (6 bases). Germline V lookup: CDR1 SNHLY, CDR2 FYNNEI. This CDR3 is 13 amino acids long. V was shortened by 2 bases and J by 3 bases, with 6 bases between the two germline ends. The CDR3 sequence: CASSETGTDTQYF. The CDR3 region has the DNA TGTGCCAGCAGTGAAACAGGGACAGATACGCAGTATTTT.

The V call is TRBV5-4, the J call TRBJ2-5; 9 positions match TRBD1. The ends lost 4 bases at V and 2 bases at J; junction bases unmatched: 9. CDR3 length equals 16 residues. CDR1 SGHNT and CDR2 YYREEE come from the germline V gene (reference sequence). For the CDR3, the DNA is TGTGCCAGCAGCCCCGGACAGGGGCGACGTCAAGAGACCCAGTACTTC. It is translated as CASSPGQGRRQETQYF.

A single count supports this clone. This chain joins TRBV7-9 and TRBJ2-2; perhaps TRBD1 as D (6 bases). Trimming shortened V by 5 bases and J by 6 bases, and 13 bases separated the two germline ends. Germline values: CDR1 SEHNR, CDR2 FQNEAQ (reference sequence). CDR3 size: 14 residues. CDR3 DNA: TGTGCCAGCAGCCGGAACAGGGATTCCGGGGAGCTGTTTTTT. Protein sequence: CASSRNRDSGELFF.

The rearrangement joins TRBV15 to TRBJ2-2, with D possibly matching TRBD1 (6 bases). Germline CDR1 LNHNV, CDR2 YYDKDF (reference sequence). V lost 0 bases and J lost 0, with 11 bases in between. The CDR3 runs 17 residues. Here the CDR3 reads CATSRDRYRANTGELFF. The CDR3 DNA follows: TGTGCCACCAGCAGAGATCGTTACAGGGCGAACACCGGGGAGCTGTTTTTT.

V usage is TRBV7-2 and J usage is TRBJ1-3; possible D gene TRBD1, 6 bases. This CDR3 is 13 amino acids long. V was cut by 4 bases and J by 9 bases, with 13 bases left in between. Germline V gives CDR1 SGHTA, CDR2 FQGNSA. The CDR3 DNA follows: TGTGCCAGCAGCTCACAGGGTAGATCCACCATATATTTT. It specifies CASSSQGRSTIYF.

As DNA, the CDR3 is TGTGCCAGTAGCCGAGCGATCACCATATATTTT. Translated: CASSRAITIYF. This sequence joins TRBV19 and TRBJ1-3; no clear D gene. CDR1 is LNHDA and CDR2 is SQIVND in the germline V gene (reference sequence). Trimming left V 6 bases short and J 9 bases short, with 9 bases between. The CDR3 sequence is 11 residues long.

This chain links TRBV27 with TRBJ1-2, with 7 bases matching TRBD1. J was trimmed by 7 bases and V by 6 bases; bases with no gene match: 8. The CDR3 totals 13 residues. In germline, CDR1 is MNHEY, CDR2 SMNVEV (reference sequence). The DNA of the CDR3 is TGTGCCAGCAGCCGACAGGGATCGAGTGGCTACACCTTC. It translates to CASSRQGSSGYTF.

The rearrangement links TRBV28 to TRBJ2-7, with D maybe TRBD1 (5 bases). CDR3 length: 15 amino acids. Germline V CDR1 and CDR2: MDHEN, SYDVKM. V lost 2 bases, J lost 1 base, and 12 bases lay in between. The CDR3 loop reads CASSLADRVSYEQYF. DNA for the CDR3: TGTGCCAGCAGTTTAGCAGACAGAGTTTCCTACGAGCAGTACTTC.

The chain combines TRBV5-4 with TRBJ1-4, with a weak D call TRBD1 (5 bases). Germline CDR1 reads SGHNT; CDR2 reads YYREEE (reference sequence). The V and J ends lost 4 bases and 6 bases respectively, with 13 bases between them. The CDR3 is made up of 14 amino acids. The CDR3 sequence: CASSPVGEDEKLFF. For the CDR3, the DNA is TGTGCCAGCAGCCCCGTGGGGGAGGATGAAAAACTGTTTTTT.

The rearrangement links TRBV15 to TRBJ2-7; 13 nucleotides match TRBD2. Germline loops: CDR1 LNHNV, CDR2 YYDKDF (reference sequence). This CDR3 has 15 residues. The trim removed 5 bases at V and 2 bases at J, leaving 3 bases unmatched. Here the CDR3 DNA reads TGTGCCACCAGCGGCGGACTAGCGGGAGCCTACGAGCAGTACTTC. Protein product: CATSGGLAGAYEQYF.

This rearrangement joins TRBV10-3 to TRBJ2-2, with TRBD1 matching 9 bases. V trimming: 4 bases; J trimming: 5 bases; junction bases outside the gene matches: 5. This CDR3 region has 15 residues. CDR1 and CDR2 from the germline V gene are ENHRY and SYGVKD. CDR3 coding DNA: TGTGCCATCAGTGCGGGGACAGGGCGGACCGGGGAGCTGTTTTTT. Amino acid sequence: CAISAGTGRTGELFF.

The V gene is TRBV5-1, the J gene TRBJ2-7; D is perhaps TRBD2 (6 bases). Trimming stripped 5 bases from V and 3 bases from J, with 12 bases between. This CDR3 is 13 amino acids long. Germline values: CDR1 SGHRS, CDR2 YFSETQ. The CDR3 region is CASRDDGGYEQYF. The CDR3 region has the DNA TGCGCCAGCAGGGACGACGGGGGCTACGAGCAGTACTTC.

The chain employs TRBV6-1 and TRBJ1-1; D gene uncertain. Germline V gives CDR1 MNHNS, CDR2 SASEGT. The germline V and J ends were trimmed by 5 bases and 0 bases, with 7 bases remaining between them. The CDR3 is 13 amino acids. This CDR3 reads CASSSQLNTEAFF. The CDR3 DNA follows: TGTGCCAGCAGTTCCCAGTTGAACACTGAAGCTTTCTTT.

The J gene is TRBJ2-7, the V gene TRBV5-4; TRBD1 agrees at 7 bases. CDR3 length: 16 amino acids. J gave up 4 bases and V 2 bases, and 12 bases lay outside the gene matches. Germline loops: CDR1 SGHNT, CDR2 YYREEE (reference sequence). CDR3 region: CASSLGFGQGVYEQYF. As DNA, the CDR3 is TGTGCCAGCAGCTTAGGGTTCGGGCAGGGGGTATACGAGCAGTACTTC.

J is TRBJ2-3 and V is TRBV20-1; weak D call: TRBD2 (5 bases). The V end lost 3 bases, the J end lost 7 bases, and 8 bases lay between the germline ends. CDR3 length: 11 amino acids. CDR1 is DFQATT, CDR2 SNEGSKA, per germline (reference sequence). The DNA for the CDR3 is TGCAGTGCTAGCCCCGGGAATACGCAGTATTTT. Translation: CSASPGNTQYF.

Concerning this clone itself: As the CDR3 is not closed by the conserved phenylalanine or tryptophan, this likely results from a read error. The DNA is omitted, as the CDR3 cannot be located on it reliably, and the CDR3 follows TCRdb's listing. The chain joins TRBV10-3 to TRBJ2-7; TRBD2 was called by the table and not checked on the DNA. Germline V CDR1 and CDR2: ENHRY, SYGVKD. The CDR3 is 11 residues long, ends included. This CDR3 reads CATRTSGRFTL.

The rearrangement uses TRBV23-1 and TRBJ1-5; D possibly corresponds to TRBD1 (5 bases). TRBV23-1 carries the ORF label, with uncertain function. With 3 bases removed from V and 6 bases from J, the gap between germline ends came to 21 bases. The CDR3 has 17 residues. The CDR3 reads CASSQPYLGVVLQPQHF. The CDR3, as DNA: TGCGCCAGCAGTCAGCCGTATTTGGGGGTAGTACTTCAGCCCCAGCATTTT.

The J gene is TRBJ2-7, the V gene TRBV6-5; D uncertain. The CDR3 is 12 amino acids. The ends were cut back, 0 bases at V and 5 bases at J, with 5 bases in the middle. Germline V gives CDR1 MNHEY, CDR2 SVGAGI. This CDR3 is CASSYSNNEQYF. As DNA, the CDR3 is TGTGCCAGCAGTTACTCGAACAACGAGCAGTACTTC.